The 20 T cell receptor beta chains in this list originate from one sample, sequenced in a study of technical replicates of blood from four donors. Assay: immunoSEQ multiplex PCR; the TCRdb copy retains only in-frame clones and omits some. The sample shows tens of thousands of clones, roughly 98% of them seen only once. The sequencing sample was made of T cells isolated from PBMCs. Source of these receptors: a human donor in good health.

This chain links TRBV5-4 with TRBJ2-5; 12 positions match TRBD1. Germline assignment: CDR1 SGHNT and CDR2 YYREEE (reference sequence). The CDR3 has 17 residues. The trim removed 0 bases at V and 5 bases at J, leaving 8 bases unmatched. CDR3: CASSLASGQGAGETQYF. CDR3 bases: TGTGCCAGCAGCTTGGCCTCGGGACAGGGGGCGGGGGAGACCCAGTACTTC. The complete variable domain, with remaining parts taken from reference TRBV5-4 and TRBJ2-5, reads ETGVTQSPTHLIKTRGQQVTLRCSSQSGHNTVSWYQQALGQGPQFIFQYYREEENGRGNFPPRFSGLQFPNYSSELNVNALELDDSALYLCASSLASGQGAGETQYFGPGTRLLVL.

This chain connects TRBV27 to TRBJ2-2; D is uncertain. CDR1 is MNHEY, CDR2 SMNVEV, per germline (reference sequence). The CDR3 covers 13 residues. V dropped 0 bases and J dropped 4 bases, with 3 bases sitting between them. The CDR3 region is CASSLSSTGELFF. In DNA form, the CDR3 reads TGTGCCAGCAGTTTATCGAGCACCGGGGAGCTGTTTTTT.

The count of this clone is one. The rearrangement uses TRBV7-9 and TRBJ1-1; 7 nucleotides align to TRBD1. This CDR3 has 14 amino acids. The trim removed 10 bases at V and 0 bases at J, leaving 8 bases unmatched. Germline V CDR1 and CDR2: SEHNR, FQNEAQ (reference sequence). The CDR3 DNA is TGTGCCACCGAACACAGGGGAATGAACACTGAAGCTTTCTTT. The encoded protein is CATEHRGMNTEAFF.

This clone is a singleton in its sample. The rearrangement joins TRBV28 to TRBJ2-7; 9 nucleotides line up with TRBD2. There are 16 residues in the CDR3. Trimming took 8 bases from V and 2 from J; bases not matched to a gene: 13. Germline V lookup: CDR1 MDHEN, CDR2 SYDVKM. CDR3 DNA sequence: TGTGCCAGCGGCTCTGCGGCTAGCGGGGCGACCTACGAGCAGTACTTC. Translated, it gives CASGSAASGATYEQYF.

The chain links TRBV30 to TRBJ2-7, with 9 bases fitting TRBD1. Germline V gene lookup returns CDR1 GTSNPN and CDR2 SVGIG (reference sequence). Trimming at V came to 2 bases and at J to 3 bases, leaving 8 bases not matched to a gene. The CDR3 runs 15 residues. The CDR3 DNA reads TGTGCCTGGAGTCACTGGGACAGGGTGGACTACGAGCAGTACTTC. This encodes CAWSHWDRVDYEQYF. The complete variable domain, with remaining parts taken from reference TRBV30 and TRBJ2-7, reads SQTIHQWPATLVQPVGSPLSLECTVEGTSNPNLYWYRQAAGRGLQLLFYSVGIGQISSEVPQNLSASRPQDRQFILSSKKLLLSDSGFYLCAWSHWDRVDYEQYFGPGTRLTVT.

The chain combines TRBV27 with TRBJ1-1; D is perhaps TRBD1 (6 bases). The germline V gene has CDR1 MNHEY and CDR2 SMNVEV (reference sequence). The CDR3 has 14 amino acids. Trimming cost V 4 bases and J 4 bases, with 13 bases left between them. CDR3 coding DNA: TGTGCCAGCAGTTGGCAGGGGCCTGTCACTGAAGCTTTCTTT. Translating it yields CASSWQGPVTEAFF.

The rearrangement links TRBV7-2 to TRBJ2-7; 11 bases are shared with TRBD1. There are 15 residues in the CDR3. The junction had 5 bases not matched to a gene; V was cut back by 4 bases and J by 3 bases. The germline V gene encodes CDR1 SGHTA and CDR2 FQGNSA. CDR3: CASSSRTGGGYEQYF. The CDR3 DNA reads TGTGCCAGCAGCTCGCGGACAGGGGGCGGCTACGAGCAGTACTTC.

The rearrangement links TRBV9 to TRBJ2-5; 10 bases agree with TRBD2. After removal of 3 bases from V and 5 bases from J, the junction contained 7 bases not matched to a gene. CDR1 and CDR2 from the germline V gene are SGDLS and YYNGEE. The CDR3 is made up of 15 amino acids. Here the CDR3 reads CASSDELAGSETQYF. The CDR3 region has the DNA TGTGCCAGCAGCGATGAACTAGCGGGAAGCGAGACCCAGTACTTC.

The chain is built from TRBV7-3 and TRBJ1-1; the match to TRBD1 covers 7 bases. Germline loops: CDR1 SGHTA, CDR2 FQGTGA. V gave up 7 bases and J gave up 3 bases; unmatched junction bases: 5. The CDR3 runs to 13 residues. The CDR3 loop reads CASKEGADTEAFF. Here the CDR3 DNA reads TGTGCCAGCAAGGAGGGGGCCGACACTGAAGCTTTCTTT.

This chain connects TRBV6-5 to TRBJ1-1; D not certain. In germline, CDR1 is MNHEY, CDR2 SVGAGI. Trimming removed 0 bases from V and 0 bases from J, with 8 bases in between. The CDR3 sequence is 15 residues long. CDR3 in amino acids: CASSYSNQMNTEAFF. The DNA of the CDR3 is TGTGCCAGCAGTTACTCGAACCAGATGAACACTGAAGCTTTCTTT.

This chain uses TRBV28 with TRBJ2-3, with D hard to call. CDR1 and CDR2 from the germline V gene are MDHEN and SYDVKM. The CDR3 covers 11 residues. The V end was cut by 7 bases, the J end by 1 base, with 3 bases between. The CDR3 spells CASKRTDTQYF. Here the CDR3 DNA reads TGTGCCAGCAAGCGCACAGATACGCAGTATTTT.

The chain links TRBV5-1 to TRBJ1-2, with no clear D. There are 13 residues in the CDR3. V lost 0 bases to trimming and J lost 5 bases, with 8 bases between them. Germline V gene data show CDR1 as SGHRS and CDR2 as YFSETQ. CDR3 nucleotides: TGCGCCAGCAGCTTGGGTAGCGGGTATGGCTACACCTTC. Encoded protein: CASSLGSGYGYTF. The whole variable domain, remainder taken from reference TRBV5-1 and TRBJ1-2, is KAGVTQTPRYLIKTRGQQVTLSCSPISGHRSVSWYQQTPGQGLQFLFEYFSETQRNKGNFPGRFSGRQFSNSRSEMNVSTLELGDSALYLCASSLGSGYGYTFGSGTRLTVV.

This clone was found once. This CDR3 is CASSQDGRRSTGELFF. CDR3 bases: TGTGCCAGCAGCCAAGATGGTCGCAGGTCCACCGGGGAGCTGTTTTTT. This rearrangement joins TRBV4-2 to TRBJ2-2, with D uncertain. The CDR3 length is 16 residues. Germline CDR1 reads LGHNA; CDR2 reads YNFKEQ. V was cut by 0 bases and J by 4 bases, with 12 bases left in between.

V gene TRBV7-2 combines with J gene TRBJ2-1; D may be TRBD2 (6 bases). Germline V lookup: CDR1 SGHTA, CDR2 FQGNSA. The germline V and J ends were trimmed by 3 bases and 4 bases, with 13 bases remaining between them. The CDR3 consists of 15 residues. CDR3: CASSFSGRNYNEQFF. The CDR3 DNA is TGTGCCAGCAGCTTTAGCGGACGCAATTACAATGAGCAGTTCTTC. The full variable domain, completed using reference TRBV7-2 and TRBJ2-1, is GAGVSQSPSNKVTEKGKDVELRCDPISGHTALYWYRQSLGQGLEFLIYFQGNSAPDKSGLPSDRFSAERTGGSVSTLTIQRTQQEDSAVYLCASSFSGRNYNEQFFGPGTRLTVL.

CDR3 sequence (DNA): TGTGCCAGTAGTACCTCGGGACAGGGTCTAGTGGGCTACACCTTC. Translated: CASSTSGQGLVGYTF. V and J are TRBV19 and TRBJ1-2; the match to TRBD1 covers 9 bases. Germline CDR1 is LNHDA and CDR2 is SQIVND (reference sequence). The CDR3 runs 15 residues. The ends lost 4 bases at V and 8 bases at J; junction bases unmatched: 11.

The V call is TRBV29-1, the J call TRBJ2-7, with D perhaps matching TRBD2 (5 bases). The CDR3 has 13 amino acids. V dropped 5 bases and J dropped 3 bases, with 14 bases sitting between them. The germline V gene encodes CDR1 SQVTM and CDR2 ANQGSEA. CDR3 in amino acids: CSVQKLGNYEQYF. In DNA, the CDR3 is TGCAGCGTTCAGAAACTAGGCAACTACGAGCAGTACTTC.

The V gene is TRBV19, the J gene TRBJ2-2; TRBD1 matches at 9 bases. The CDR3 is made up of 12 amino acids. Germline V CDR1 and CDR2: LNHDA, SQIVND (reference sequence). Trimming at V came to 9 bases and at J to 6 bases, leaving 2 bases not matched to a gene. The CDR3 nucleotides are TGTGCCAGCCACAGGGGGCCCGGGGAGCTGTTTTTT. Protein sequence: CASHRGPGELFF.

This rearrangement joins TRBV5-1 to TRBJ1-3, with D perhaps TRBD1 (5 bases). The CDR3 totals 14 residues. Trimming pared 5 bases from V and 6 bases from J, leaving 15 bases between. CDR1 is SGHRS, CDR2 YFSETQ, per germline. The CDR3 sequence is CASSSGGGENTIYF. The CDR3 nucleotides are TGCGCCAGCAGTTCTGGGGGAGGTGAAAACACCATATATTTT.

The chain is built from TRBV5-1 and TRBJ2-7; possible D gene TRBD1, 6 bases. V was clipped by 9 bases and J by 0 bases, with 19 bases between them. The CDR3 has 15 amino acids. CDR1 and CDR2 from the germline V gene are SGHRS and YFSETQ. The CDR3 nucleotides are TGCGCCACCGCGGATGGCCAGGGGTTCTCCTACGAGCAGTACTTC. Residues: CATADGQGFSYEQYF.

The chain couples TRBV7-9 to TRBJ1-2, with D hard to call. In germline, CDR1 is SEHNR, CDR2 FQNEAQ (reference sequence). V lost 11 bases and J lost 2, with 12 bases in between. There are 12 residues in the CDR3. CDR3 bases: TGTGCCGGGCAACGGGGAAACTATGGCTACACCTTC. It encodes CAGQRGNYGYTF.